The 20 T cell receptor beta chains below all came from one sample that was sequenced in a study of siplizumab effects on memory and regulatory T cells. Profiled with immunoSEQ multiplex PCR; TCRdb holds only in-frame clones, not every one. The sample holds fewer than 80,000 clones, around 93% seen once. The sample taken for sequencing was CD8+ T cells sorted from blood. These receptors all come from a human donor in good health.

The rearrangement links TRBV19 to TRBJ2-3, with 8 bases aligning to TRBD2. V dropped 0 bases and J dropped 1; count of bases not matched to a gene: 12. Germline CDR1 reads LNHDA; CDR2 reads SQIVND (reference sequence). CDR3 length: 19 amino acids. CDR3 in amino acids: CASSIEASGGPWGTDTQYF. The CDR3 bases are TGTGCCAGTAGTATAGAGGCGAGCGGGGGACCTTGGGGCACAGATACGCAGTATTTT. Based on the CDR3 plus reference TRBV19 and TRBJ2-3, the full variable domain is DGGITQSPKYLFRKEGQNVTLSCEQNLNHDAMYWYRQDPGQGLRLIYYSQIVNDFQKGDIAEGYSVSREKKESFPLTVTSAQKNPTAFYLCASSIEASGGPWGTDTQYFGPGTRLTVL.

This clone was counted a single time. This chain connects TRBV27 to TRBJ1-4; D possibly corresponds to TRBD1 (5 bases). The V end lost 6 bases, the J end lost 4 bases, and 12 bases lay between the germline ends. Germline CDR1 MNHEY, CDR2 SMNVEV (reference sequence). The CDR3 runs to 14 residues. CDR3 nucleotides: TGTGCCAGCAGAAGGACACAGAATAATGAAAAACTGTTTTTT. Its protein is CASRRTQNNEKLFF. Full variable domain (rest looked up from reference TRBV27 and TRBJ1-4): EAQVTQNPRYLITVTGKKLTVTCSQNMNHEYMSWYRQDPGLGLRQIYYSMNVEVTDKGDVPEGYKVSRKEKRNFPLILESPSPNQTSLYFCASRRTQNNEKLFFGSGTQLSVL.

The V and J genes are TRBV5-1 and TRBJ1-1; D possibly corresponds to TRBD1 (6 bases). The CDR3 contains 13 residues. The V and J ends lost 4 bases and 2 bases respectively, with 9 bases between them. The germline V gene has CDR1 SGHRS and CDR2 YFSETQ. The CDR3 DNA follows: TGCGCCAGCAGCGTGACAGGTAACACTGAAGCTTTCTTT. Its translation is CASSVTGNTEAFF.

The CDR3 sequence is CASSHPGEQYF. For the CDR3, the DNA is TGTGCCAGCAGCCACCCGGGGGAGCAGTACTTC. The gene calls are TRBV13 and TRBJ2-7, with a tentative D call TRBD2 (5 bases). V lost 5 bases and J lost 7, with 9 bases in between. The CDR3 contains 11 residues. From germline, CDR1 is PRHDT and CDR2 FYEKMQ (reference sequence).

The rearrangement uses TRBV19 and TRBJ1-4, with TRBD1 as a possible D gene (5 bases). Germline V gene data show CDR1 as LNHDA and CDR2 as SQIVND (reference sequence). This CDR3 contains 14 residues. Deletions cut 7 bases from V and 8 bases from J, with 17 bases between. CDR3 loop: CASTEGRNGEKLFF. In DNA form, the CDR3 reads TGTGCCAGTACCGAGGGGCGTAATGGGGAAAAACTGTTTTTT.

V is TRBV5-5 and J is TRBJ2-7; 9 bases agree with TRBD1. V shed 0 bases, J shed 7 bases, and the junction held 17 bases outside the gene matches. Germline CDR1 and CDR2: SGHKS and YYEKEE (reference sequence). The CDR3 length is 18 residues. The CDR3 loop reads CASSLGPIMDRGFLEQYF. CDR3 nucleotides: TGTGCCAGCAGCTTGGGACCGATTATGGACAGGGGATTTTTGGAGCAGTACTTC.

The chain has TRBV2 and TRBJ2-7, with 10 bases aligning to TRBD2. V lost 10 bases, J lost 1 base, and 7 bases stayed unmatched. Germline CDR1 and CDR2: SNHLY and FYNNEI. This CDR3 contains 14 residues. The CDR3 region is CAIQGLARSYEQYF. CDR3 DNA: TGTGCCATACAGGGACTAGCGAGATCCTACGAGCAGTACTTC.

Regarding this clone: One junction end disagrees with the germline gene, perhaps due to a read error. The chain carries TRBV19 and TRBJ2-3; 9 positions match TRBD1. The CDR3 length is 12 residues. The V gene's germline CDR1 is LNHDA and CDR2 SQIVND (reference sequence). The CDR3 sequence: CASSIAGTGNIF. As DNA, the CDR3 is TGTGCCAGTAGTATAGCGGGGACAGGGAACATCTTT.

This chain joins TRBV9 and TRBJ2-1; D might be TRBD2 (5 bases). The CDR3 contains 18 residues. V was cut by 2 bases and J by 0 bases, with 18 bases left in between. In germline, CDR1 is SGDLS, CDR2 YYNGEE. CDR3 sequence reads: CASSVNLRVRSSYNEQFF. DNA for the CDR3: TGTGCCAGCAGCGTGAATTTGAGGGTCAGGAGCTCCTACAATGAGCAGTTCTTC.

The genes are TRBV9 and TRBJ2-1; TRBD2 aligns across 11 bases. Germline V lookup: CDR1 SGDLS, CDR2 YYNGEE. This CDR3 is 16 amino acids long. V was pared by 0 bases and J by 3 bases, with 2 bases of the junction left unmatched. The CDR3 nucleotides read TGTGCCAGCAGCGTAGGCCTAGCGGGGGGCTACAATGAGCAGTTCTTC. Translation: CASSVGLAGGYNEQFF.

The CDR3 DNA follows: TGTGCCAGCAGTTACGGACAGGGTTCGGATACGCAGTATTTT. It yields the protein CASSYGQGSDTQYF. This chain connects TRBV6-5 to TRBJ2-3; TRBD1 matches 8 bases. Germline V gives CDR1 MNHEY, CDR2 SVGAGI. Unmatched junction bases numbered 4, after V lost 2 bases and J lost 6 bases. The CDR3 consists of 14 residues.

V gene TRBV2 combines with J gene TRBJ1-5; a possible D gene is TRBD1 (5 bases). From germline, CDR1 is SNHLY and CDR2 FYNNEI. CDR3 length: 13 amino acids. Trimming shortened V by 6 bases and J by 4 bases, and 10 bases separated the two germline ends. CDR3 bases: TGTGCCAGCAGCGGGGGGTTAAATCAGCCCCAGCATTTT. Protein product: CASSGGLNQPQHF.

This chain links TRBV10-2 with TRBJ2-1, with unresolved D. The CDR3 runs 14 residues. With 8 bases removed from V and 0 bases from J, the gap between germline ends came to 11 bases. Germline CDR1 and CDR2: WSHSY and SAAADI. The CDR3 sequence is CASLVISSYNEQFF. CDR3 DNA sequence: TGCGCCAGCCTGGTCATCAGCTCCTACAATGAGCAGTTCTTC.

The chain carries TRBV27 and TRBJ2-3; 9 nucleotides agree with TRBD2. Germline CDR1 reads MNHEY; CDR2 reads SMNVEV (reference sequence). The CDR3 has 19 residues. The V segment lost 5 bases and the J segment 0 bases; nucleotides outside the gene matches: 15. The CDR3 nucleotides are TGTGCCAGCAGTCCCGGGGGTAGCGGGGGCCCTCATAGCACAGATACGCAGTATTTT. Protein product: CASSPGGSGGPHSTDTQYF.

V and J are TRBV11-2 and TRBJ2-1; D uncertain. Trimming removed 10 bases from V and 0 bases from J, with 10 bases in between. The CDR3 is made up of 13 amino acids. Germline CDR1 is SGHAT and CDR2 is FQNNGV. CDR3 sequence: CATKASSYNEQFF. DNA of the CDR3: TGTGCCACCAAGGCCAGCTCCTACAATGAGCAGTTCTTC.

The V gene is TRBV7-6, the J gene TRBJ2-5; D is unclear. The CDR3 covers 15 residues. CDR1 SGHVS and CDR2 FNYEAQ come from the germline V gene. Trimming stripped 4 bases from V and 1 base from J, with 13 bases between. The CDR3 loop is CASSYRRGPQETQYF. The DNA of the CDR3 is TGTGCCAGCAGCTATCGTCGAGGACCCCAAGAGACCCAGTACTTC.

The chain has TRBV7-6 and TRBJ1-6; D uncertain. This CDR3 has 16 amino acids. Trimming shortened V by 0 bases and J by 6 bases, and 12 bases separated the two germline ends. Looked up from germline, CDR1 is SGHVS and CDR2 is FNYEAQ. The CDR3 protein is CASSLAPPGFNSPLHF. The CDR3 DNA follows: TGTGCCAGCAGCTTAGCCCCACCAGGTTTTAATTCACCCCTCCACTTT.

V and J are TRBV29-1 and TRBJ2-1; 8 positions agree with TRBD2. In germline, CDR1 is SQVTM, CDR2 ANQGSEA. The CDR3 is 11 amino acids. V lost 7 bases and J lost 10; bases outside the gene matches: 6. The DNA of the CDR3 is TGCAGCGGTGTGCAGCGGGGGGAGCAGTTCTTC. Amino acid sequence: CSGVQRGEQFF.

This clone occurred once. The V call is TRBV19, the J call TRBJ2-7; D might be TRBD1 (5 bases). Trimming removed 3 bases at V and 3 bases at J, with 15 bases between. The CDR3 is 15 residues long. The V gene's germline CDR1 is LNHDA and CDR2 SQIVND (reference sequence). Here the CDR3 reads CASSIGAELIYEQYF. In DNA, the CDR3 is TGTGCCAGTAGTATTGGGGCCGAGCTAATCTACGAGCAGTACTTC.

The chain joins TRBV4-3 to TRBJ2-7, with 7 bases that match TRBD2. CDR1 is LGHNA, CDR2 YSLEER, per germline. The CDR3 totals 15 residues. The J segment lost 6 bases and the V segment lost 2 bases, leaving 10 bases of the junction unmatched. The CDR3 region has the DNA TGCGCCAGCAGCCAACGAGAGGACGGGGGGTTCGAGCAGTACTTC. Its protein product is CASSQREDGGFEQYF.